The clone carrying this T cell receptor beta chain is a singleton in its sample. These data originate in a study of blood T cell repertoires in COVID-19. Method: immunoSEQ multiplex PCR; TCRdb's copy keeps in-frame clones and lacks some. The table has approximately 97,000 clones, about 85% seen once. The CDR3 covers 16 residues. The V and J ends lost 7 bases and 3 bases, in that order; junction bases with no gene match: 8. Per the germline V gene, CDR1 is SGHTS and CDR2 is YDEGEE. The rearrangement uses TRBV5-8 and TRBJ2-6; 9 bases match TRBD1. The source is an older man with acute or convalescent COVID-19. Sequenced input: peripheral blood. CDR3 sequence reads: CASLGQGPSGANVLTF. The CDR3 nucleotides are TGTGCCAGCTTGGGACAGGGCCCCAGTGGGGCCAACGTCCTGACTTTC.